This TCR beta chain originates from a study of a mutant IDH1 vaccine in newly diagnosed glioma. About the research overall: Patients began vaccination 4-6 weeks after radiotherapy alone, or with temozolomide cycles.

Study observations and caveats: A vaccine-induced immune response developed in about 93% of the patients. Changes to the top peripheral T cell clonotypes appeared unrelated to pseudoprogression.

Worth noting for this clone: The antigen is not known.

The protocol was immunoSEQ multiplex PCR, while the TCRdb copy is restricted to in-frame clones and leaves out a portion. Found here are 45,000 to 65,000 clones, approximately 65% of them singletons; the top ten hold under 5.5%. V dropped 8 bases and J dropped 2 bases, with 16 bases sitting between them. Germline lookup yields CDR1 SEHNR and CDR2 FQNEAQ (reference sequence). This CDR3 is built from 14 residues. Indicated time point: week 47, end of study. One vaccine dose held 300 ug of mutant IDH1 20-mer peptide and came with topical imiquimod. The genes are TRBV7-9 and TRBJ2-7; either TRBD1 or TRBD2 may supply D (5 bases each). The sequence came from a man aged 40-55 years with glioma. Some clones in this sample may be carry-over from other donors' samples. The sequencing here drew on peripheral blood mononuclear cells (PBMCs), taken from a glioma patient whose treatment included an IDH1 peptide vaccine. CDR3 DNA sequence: TGTGCCAGCCTACCGAGGGGATCGACCTACGAGCAGTACTTC. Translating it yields CASLPRGSTYEQYF.